This TCR beta chain was identified in a study of T cell repertoires in cytomegalovirus infection. Study in general: Through public TCR beta signatures, both CMV infection and matching HLA type were indicated.

This clonotype was counted only a few times. TCRdb passed the reads through MiXCR, listing each CDR3 protein once. The data contain approximately 500,000 distinct CDR3 sequences, more than 15% of them seen just once; the ten biggest clones take up 20% to 30%. Germline CDR1 and CDR2: GTSNPN and SVGIG (reference sequence). The length of the CDR3 is 12 residues. Trimming pared 1 base from V and 3 bases from J, leaving 7 bases between. The sample comprised CD8+ T cells from PBMCs. V and J are TRBV30 and TRBJ2-7, with D unclear. The clonotype comes from a human donor in good health (CMV status not recorded). Some clones in this sample may be carry-over from other donors' samples. Here the CDR3 DNA reads TGTGCCTGGAGTGGGGCTCTCTACGAGCAGTACTTC. It is translated as CAWSGALYEQYF.